The clone carrying this T cell receptor beta chain was counted between two and nine times. The CDR3 does not end in the conserved phenylalanine or tryptophan, so this is likely a read error. The limits of the CDR3 on the DNA are not certain, so only TCRdb's listed CDR3 is given. 60 Vbeta and 13 Jbeta primers were used in PCR. TCRdb keeps only in-frame clones here, not all; method: immunoSEQ multiplex PCR. In the table there are 55,000 to 70,000 clones, approximately 70% of which are singletons. The data are from a study of cytomegalovirus exposure and HLA in healthy donors. The CDR3 adds up to 10 amino acids, both ends counted.

Sequenced sample: PBMCs. The chain employs TRBV12-1 and TRBJ2-7; the table's D call of TRBD1 was not tested on the DNA. TRBV12-1 is marked as a pseudogene. The TCR sequence derives from a woman aged 60-75 years in good health and CMV-seropositive. The CDR3 loop is CASSSNQYRK.